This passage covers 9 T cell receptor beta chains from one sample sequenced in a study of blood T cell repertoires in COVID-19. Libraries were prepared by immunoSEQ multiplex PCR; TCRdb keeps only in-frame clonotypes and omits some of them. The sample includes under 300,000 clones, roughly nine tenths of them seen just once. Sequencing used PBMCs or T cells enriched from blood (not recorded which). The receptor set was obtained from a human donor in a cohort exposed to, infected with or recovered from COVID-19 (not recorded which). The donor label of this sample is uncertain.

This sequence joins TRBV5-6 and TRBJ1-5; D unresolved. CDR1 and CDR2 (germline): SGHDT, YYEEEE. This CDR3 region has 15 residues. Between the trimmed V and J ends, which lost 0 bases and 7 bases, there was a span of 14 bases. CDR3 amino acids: CASSLVGEASQPQHF. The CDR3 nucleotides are TGTGCCAGCAGCTTGGTCGGGGAAGCCAGCCAGCCCCAGCATTTT.

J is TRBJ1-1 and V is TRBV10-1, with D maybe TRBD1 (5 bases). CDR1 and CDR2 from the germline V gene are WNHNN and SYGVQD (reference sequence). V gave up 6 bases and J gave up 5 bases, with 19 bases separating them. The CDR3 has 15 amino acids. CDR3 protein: CASRGRRGARTEAFF. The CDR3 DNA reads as TGCGCCAGCAGAGGGCGAAGGGGCGCGAGGACTGAAGCTTTCTTT.

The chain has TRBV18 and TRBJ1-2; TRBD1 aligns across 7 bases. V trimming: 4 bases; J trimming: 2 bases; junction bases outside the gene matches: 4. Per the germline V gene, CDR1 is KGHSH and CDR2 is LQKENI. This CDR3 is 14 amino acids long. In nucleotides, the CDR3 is TGTGCCAGCTCACACGGGACAGCAAACTATGGCTACACCTTC. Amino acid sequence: CASSHGTANYGYTF.

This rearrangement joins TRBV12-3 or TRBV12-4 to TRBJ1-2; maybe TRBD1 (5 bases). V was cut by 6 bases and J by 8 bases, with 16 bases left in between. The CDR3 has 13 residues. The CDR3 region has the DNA TGTGCCAGCAGAAGACAGTCCGTAGGAGGCTACACCTTC. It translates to CASRRQSVGGYTF.

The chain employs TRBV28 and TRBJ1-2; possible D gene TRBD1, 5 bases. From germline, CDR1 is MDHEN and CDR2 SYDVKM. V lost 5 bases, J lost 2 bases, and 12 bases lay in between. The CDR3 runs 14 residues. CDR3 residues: CASSAGRGNYGYTF. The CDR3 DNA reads TGTGCCAGCAGTGCGGGACGGGGCAACTATGGCTACACCTTC.

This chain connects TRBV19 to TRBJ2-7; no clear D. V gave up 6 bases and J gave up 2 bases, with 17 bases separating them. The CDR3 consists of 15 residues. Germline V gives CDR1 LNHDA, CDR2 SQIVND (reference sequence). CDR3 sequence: CASRPHERKPYEQYF. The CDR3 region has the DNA TGTGCCAGTAGACCCCATGAGAGAAAGCCCTACGAGCAGTACTTC.

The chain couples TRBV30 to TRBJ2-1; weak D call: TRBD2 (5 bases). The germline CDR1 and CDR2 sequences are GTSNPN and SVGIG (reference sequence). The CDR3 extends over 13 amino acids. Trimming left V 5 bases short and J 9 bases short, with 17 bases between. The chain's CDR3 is CAWSRRGEGEQFF. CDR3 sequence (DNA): TGTGCCTGGTCACGCCGGGGAGAAGGTGAGCAGTTCTTC.

The DNA of the CDR3 is TGTGCCTGGAGTTCTAACAGGGGTTGGGCGGGCTACACCTTC. Its translation is CAWSSNRGWAGYTF. V gene TRBV30 combines with J gene TRBJ1-2, with TRBD1 matching 7 bases. Germline V gene sequence: CDR1 GTSNPN, CDR2 SVGIG (reference sequence). This CDR3 is 14 amino acids long. V was pared by 2 bases and J by 8 bases, with 11 bases of the junction left unmatched.

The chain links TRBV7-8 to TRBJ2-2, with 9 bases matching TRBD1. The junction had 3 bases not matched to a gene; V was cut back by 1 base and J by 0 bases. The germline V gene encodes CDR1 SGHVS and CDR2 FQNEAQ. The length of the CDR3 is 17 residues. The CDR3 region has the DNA TGTGCCAGCAGCTTAGTTACAGGGGGCACGAACACCGGGGAGCTGTTTTTT. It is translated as CASSLVTGGTNTGELFF.